What follows are 21 T cell receptor beta chains derived from one specimen sequenced in a study of siplizumab effects on memory and regulatory T cells. The antigens of these receptors remain unknown. Mixed lymphocyte reaction cells were cocultured at 37°C for approximately 6 days. Method: immunoSEQ multiplex PCR; TCRdb's copy keeps in-frame clones and lacks some. The table includes approximately 9,600 clones, around 40% detected once. The sample consisted of CFSE-low (dividing) CD8+ T cells sorted from an allogeneic mixed lymphocyte reaction. The source is a human donor in good health; the cells came from an allogeneic mixed lymphocyte reaction.

The count of this clone is one. V is TRBV5-4 and J is TRBJ2-2; possible D gene TRBD2, 5 bases. This CDR3 has 13 amino acids. Germline CDR1 SGHNT, CDR2 YYREEE (reference sequence). Trimming left V 4 bases short and J 7 bases short, with 11 bases between. Here the CDR3 DNA reads TGTGCCAGCAGCCCGGGAACCGGCGGGGAGCTGTTTTTT. This encodes CASSPGTGGELFF.

The chain joins TRBV29-1 to TRBJ1-2; D gene ambiguous. The CDR3 extends over 12 amino acids. Germline V gives CDR1 SQVTM, CDR2 ANQGSEA. Trimming took 4 bases from V and 5 from J, leaving 11 bases between them. The CDR3 sequence is CSVGVGQYGYTF. The CDR3 bases are TGCAGCGTTGGGGTCGGGCAATATGGCTACACCTTC.

This chain connects TRBV6-5 to TRBJ2-1; no firm D call. The CDR3 is made up of 14 amino acids. Germline V gives CDR1 MNHEY, CDR2 SVGAGI. The germline V and J ends were trimmed by 0 bases and 5 bases, with 8 bases remaining between them. The CDR3 DNA is TGTGCCAGCAGTTACTCGTCGCCTAACAATGAGCAGTTCTTC. Translating it yields CASSYSSPNNEQFF.

This clone was seen more than once but under ten times. The rearrangement links TRBV27 to TRBJ2-7; no clear D. There are 13 residues in the CDR3. CDR1 is MNHEY and CDR2 is SMNVEV in the germline V gene (reference sequence). V lost 5 bases, J lost 5 bases, and 13 bases lay in between. The CDR3 is CASSQSPTNEQYF. For the CDR3, the DNA is TGTGCCAGCAGTCAAAGCCCAACAAACGAGCAGTACTTC.

This clone is deemed medium-sized. The J gene is TRBJ1-1, the V gene TRBV7-9; maybe TRBD1 (5 bases). This CDR3 region has 11 residues. V lost 6 bases, J lost 9 bases, and 11 bases lay in between. The V gene's germline CDR1 is SEHNR and CDR2 FQNEAQ (reference sequence). The CDR3 DNA reads TGTGCCAGCAGGGCCGGGACCCAAGCTTTCTTT. It yields the protein CASRAGTQAFF.

This sequence joins TRBV4-1 and TRBJ1-2; D uncertain. CDR1 is MGHRA and CDR2 is YSYEKL in the germline V gene. The CDR3 runs to 16 residues. V gave up 1 base and J gave up 0 bases, with 12 bases separating them. CDR3 amino acids: CASSQAYNSANYGYTF. CDR3 DNA: TGCGCCAGCAGCCAAGCTTACAACTCAGCTAACTATGGCTACACCTTC.

This clone showed up just once. This may be a read error, as it is one base from a much larger clone. The chain is built from TRBV7-3 and TRBJ1-1, with D unresolved. Germline CDR1 reads SGHTA; CDR2 reads FQGTGA. Trimming removed 3 bases at V and 0 bases at J, with 2 bases between. The CDR3 spans 12 residues. CDR3 nucleotide sequence: TGTGCCAGCAGCTTCGTGAACACTGAAGCTTTCTTT. Its protein is CASSFVNTEAFF.

CDR3 nucleotides: TGCAGCGTTGAAGATCTAGCGGGGAGAAGCTCCTACAATGAGCAGTTCTTC. Translated: CSVEDLAGRSSYNEQFF. The chain combines TRBV29-1 with TRBJ2-1, with TRBD2 identical over 9 bases. This CDR3 contains 17 residues. After removal of 0 bases from V and 0 bases from J, the junction contained 6 bases not matched to a gene. Per the germline V gene, CDR1 is SQVTM and CDR2 is ANQGSEA.

This chain links TRBV12-5 with TRBJ1-6; D remains unclear. This CDR3 has 13 residues. V shed 0 bases and J shed 12 bases, with 9 bases lying between them. The germline CDR1 and CDR2 sequences are LGHNT and FRNRAP. In DNA, the CDR3 is TGTGCTAGTGGTTTGGTACTAGGAGGACCCCTCCACTTT. Amino acid sequence: CASGLVLGGPLHF.

J is TRBJ2-4 and V is TRBV6-4, with 9 bases that match TRBD2. The CDR3 is made up of 14 amino acids. Germline trimming cut 5 bases from V and 6 bases from J; bases unmatched to any gene: 5. Germline values: CDR1 MRHNA, CDR2 SNTAGT. The CDR3 protein is CASSYGAGGNIQYF. The CDR3 coding sequence is TGTGCCAGCAGTTACGGAGCGGGGGGAAACATTCAGTACTTC.

The chain is built from TRBV11-2 and TRBJ2-7; D is unresolved. Trimming shortened V by 5 bases and J by 3 bases, and 8 bases separated the two germline ends. CDR1 is SGHAT and CDR2 is FQNNGV in the germline V gene. The CDR3 runs 12 residues. The chain's CDR3 is CASSTTFYEQYF. DNA of the CDR3: TGTGCCAGCAGCACAACTTTCTACGAGCAGTACTTC.

This clone is deemed medium-sized. This sequence joins TRBV9 and TRBJ2-1; D gene uncertain. From germline, CDR1 is SGDLS and CDR2 YYNGEE. This CDR3 is built from 16 residues. The V end lost 4 bases, the J end lost 0 bases, and 14 bases lay between the germline ends. The CDR3 coding sequence is TGTGCCAGCAGCCCCTGGTCCAAGAGCTCCTACAATGAGCAGTTCTTC. Protein sequence: CASSPWSKSSYNEQFF.

CDR3 bases: TGTGCTAGTGCCGTGGACAGGGGACCCTACGAGCAGTACTTC. Its protein product is CASAVDRGPYEQYF. The V gene is TRBV12-5, the J gene TRBJ2-5, with TRBD1 identical over 9 bases. The J call is in doubt because the DNA end fits TRBJ2-7 better. The CDR3 extends over 14 amino acids. Germline CDR1 is LGHNT and CDR2 is FRNRAP.

The chain recombines TRBV5-1 with TRBJ1-3; D uncertain. There are 16 residues in the CDR3. CDR1 is SGHRS, CDR2 YFSETQ, per germline. Deletions cut 2 bases from V and 4 bases from J, with 16 bases between. CDR3 sequence reads: CASSFAPGRTGNTIYF. The CDR3 coding sequence is TGCGCCAGCAGCTTTGCCCCGGGCAGGACGGGAAACACCATATATTTT.

This clone occurred a few times. DNA of the CDR3: TGTGCCAGCAGTGAAAAGCTAGCCAAAAACATTCAGTACTTC. Residues: CASSEKLAKNIQYF. V gene TRBV6-5 combines with J gene TRBJ2-4, with D hard to call. Per the germline V gene, CDR1 is MNHEY and CDR2 is SVGAGI. The CDR3 sequence is 14 residues long. V lost 5 bases and J lost 0, with 8 bases in between.

V and J are TRBV6-5 and TRBJ2-2; D unresolved. The CDR3 consists of 11 residues. Germline values: CDR1 MNHEY, CDR2 SVGAGI. Deletions cut 2 bases from V and 6 bases from J, with 1 base between. The CDR3 coding sequence is TGTGCCAGCAGTTACCCCGGGGAGCTGTTTTTT. Encoded protein: CASSYPGELFF.

This chain links TRBV11-2 with TRBJ2-7; D ambiguous. The length of the CDR3 is 17 residues. Germline V lookup: CDR1 SGHAT, CDR2 FQNNGV. The V end lost 4 bases, the J end lost 5 bases, and 24 bases lay between the germline ends. The CDR3 DNA reads TGTGCCAGCAGCTCTTCCGCTTTTACACCTGGGAAGGACGAGCAGTACTTC. It codes for CASSSSAFTPGKDEQYF. The full variable domain, with the rest looked up from reference TRBV11-2 and TRBJ2-7, is EAGVAQSPRYKIIEKRQSVAFWCNPISGHATLYWYQQILGQGPKLLIQFQNNGVVDDSQLPKDRFSAERLKGVDSTLKIQPAKLEDSAVYLCASSSSAFTPGKDEQYFGPGTRLTVT.

This clone was counted at least ten times. V is TRBV5-4 and J is TRBJ2-1, with D perhaps TRBD2 (5 bases). The germline V gene encodes CDR1 SGHNT and CDR2 YYREEE (reference sequence). V lost 0 bases and J lost 0, with 7 bases in between. This CDR3 is 15 amino acids long. The DNA of the CDR3 is TGTGCCAGCAGCTTGGCCGGGGACTCCTACAATGAGCAGTTCTTC. This gives the protein CASSLAGDSYNEQFF.

This clone is termed medium-sized. This chain uses TRBV19 with TRBJ2-7, with D unresolved. Trimming removed 3 bases at V and 3 bases at J, with 9 bases between. Germline V gene data show CDR1 as LNHDA and CDR2 as SQIVND (reference sequence). There are 13 residues in the CDR3. The CDR3: CASSIVPLYEQYF. The CDR3 nucleotides read TGTGCCAGTAGTATCGTGCCCCTCTACGAGCAGTACTTC.

V is TRBV18 and J is TRBJ2-7, with TRBD1 matching over 10 bases. The V gene end was trimmed by 0 bases and the J gene end by 3 bases; junction bases not matched to a gene: 2. The CDR3 is 15 residues long. Germline lookup yields CDR1 KGHSH and CDR2 LQKENI. The CDR3 DNA reads TGTGCCAGCTCACCACCGGGGGACAGGGGCTACGAGCAGTACTTC. Its translation: CASSPPGDRGYEQYF.

The chain recombines TRBV23-1 with TRBJ2-5; 7 nucleotides align to TRBD2. The DNA end favors TRBJ2-7, so the J call may be wrong. TRBV23-1 is noted as an ORF with a role that remains uncertain. The CDR3 length is 14 residues. For the CDR3, the DNA is TGCGCCACCACCTTGGGGGGGGATTCCTACGAGCAGTACTTC. It yields the protein CATTLGGDSYEQYF.